The source of this T cell receptor beta chain is a study of CD8 T cells in ankylosing spondylitis. In TCRdb, the 5' RACE reads were re-called with MiXCR into one record per CDR3 protein. The sample holds about 440,000 distinct CDR3 sequences, roughly 15% seen once. Study conclusions and caveats: From matched ankylosing spondylitis synovial fluid, disease-linked clones were reportedly recovered at significantly enriched levels. Clones that were linked to disease were CD8+ and were relatively rare in peripheral blood. A TCR beta motif of eight or nine highly homologous variants seemed to mark ankylosing spondylitis blood.

V shed 4 bases and J shed 0 bases, with 6 bases lying between them. This CDR3 is built from 14 residues. CDR1 and CDR2 from the germline V gene are MNHEY and SVGAGI. Comments on this clonotype: No antigen is known for it.

The sequenced sample consisted of blood, either unsorted or a sorted T cell fraction (not recorded which). The chain employs TRBV6-5 and TRBJ1-4; D uncertain. The TCR sequence derives from a male donor with ankylosing spondylitis. The CDR3 protein is CASSFRSTNEKLFF. Written as DNA, the CDR3 is TGTGCCAGCAGTTTCAGATCAACTAATGAAAAACTGTTTTTT.